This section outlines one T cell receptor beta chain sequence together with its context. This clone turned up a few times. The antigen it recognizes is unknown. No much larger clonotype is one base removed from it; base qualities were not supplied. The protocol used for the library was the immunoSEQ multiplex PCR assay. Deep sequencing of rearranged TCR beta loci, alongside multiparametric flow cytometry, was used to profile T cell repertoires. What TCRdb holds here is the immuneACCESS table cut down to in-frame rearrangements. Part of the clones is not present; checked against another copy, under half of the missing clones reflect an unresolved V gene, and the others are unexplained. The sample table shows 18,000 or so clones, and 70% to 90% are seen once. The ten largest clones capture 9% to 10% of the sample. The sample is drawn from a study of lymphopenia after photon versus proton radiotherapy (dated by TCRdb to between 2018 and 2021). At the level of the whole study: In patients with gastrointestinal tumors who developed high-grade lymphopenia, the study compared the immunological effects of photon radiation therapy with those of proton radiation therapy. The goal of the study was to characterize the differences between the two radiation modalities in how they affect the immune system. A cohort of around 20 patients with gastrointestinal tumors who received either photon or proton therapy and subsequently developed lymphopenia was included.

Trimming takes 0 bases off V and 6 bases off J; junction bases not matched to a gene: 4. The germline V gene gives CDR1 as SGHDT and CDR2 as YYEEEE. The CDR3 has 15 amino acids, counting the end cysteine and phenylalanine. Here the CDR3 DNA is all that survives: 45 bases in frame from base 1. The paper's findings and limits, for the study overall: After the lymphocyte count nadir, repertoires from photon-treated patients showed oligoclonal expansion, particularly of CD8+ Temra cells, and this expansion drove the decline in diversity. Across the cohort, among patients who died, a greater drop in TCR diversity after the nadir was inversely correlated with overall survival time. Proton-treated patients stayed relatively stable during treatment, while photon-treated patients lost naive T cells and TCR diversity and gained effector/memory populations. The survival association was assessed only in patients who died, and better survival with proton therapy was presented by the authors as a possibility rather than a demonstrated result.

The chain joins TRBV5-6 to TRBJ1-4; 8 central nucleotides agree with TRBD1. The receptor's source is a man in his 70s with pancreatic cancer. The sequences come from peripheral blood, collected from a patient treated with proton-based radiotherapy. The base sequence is TGTGCCAGCAGCTTGGGTTGGACAGGGCATGAAAAACTGTTTTTT. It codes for CASSLGWTGHEKLFF.